What follows describes a single T cell receptor (beta chain). This CDR3 region has 15 residues. The V gene's germline CDR1 is MNHNS and CDR2 SASEGT. Deletions cut 2 bases from V and 0 bases from J, with 8 bases between. The test was conducted at deep level. Here immunoSEQ multiplex PCR was the method, and the copy in TCRdb shows in-frame clones only, minus some. This repertoire shows around 2.3 million clones, 90% to 97% found once; its top ten account for around 0.13%. These data belong to a study of shared clonotypes between healthy human individuals. Partitioning of CD4+ cells yielded a CD45RA+ naive subset and a CD45RA-negative memory subset.

The specimen sequenced was naive CD4+ T cells sorted from blood. Subset specified: CD45RA+ positively selected. The source is a man younger than 35 in good health. The gene calls are TRBV6-1 and TRBJ1-3; D gene uncertain. The DNA of the CDR3 is TGTGCCAGCAGTGAAATAGGCAGCTCTGGAAACACCATATATTTT. Residues: CASSEIGSSGNTIYF.